Shown below are 21 T cell receptor beta chains from a single sample sequenced in a study of Graves' ophthalmopathy and Graves' hyperthyroidism. Transcripts of RNA were the source for amplifying TCR beta CDR3 regions. HTBI-primed first-round RT-PCR preceded second-round multiplex PCR. TCRdb called the multiplex PCR reads again in MiXCR, with one record for every CDR3 protein. The repertoire holds around 670,000 distinct CDR3 sequences, with roughly two fifths as singletons. The material sequenced was peripheral blood. The receptors were sampled from an adult man with Graves' ophthalmopathy.

In the case of this clonotype: This may stem from a read error, because a much larger clone lies one nucleotide away. The chain joins TRBV20-1 to TRBJ1-1; D ambiguous. Per the germline V gene, CDR1 is DFQATT and CDR2 is SNEGSKA (reference sequence). The CDR3 totals 10 residues. The CDR3 spells CSARYGREVF. CDR3 DNA sequence: TGCAGTGCTCGTTATGGTAGGGAAGTCTTT.

The chain recombines TRBV6-1 with TRBJ1-6, with D maybe TRBD1 (6 bases). Trimming left V 11 bases short and J 7 bases short, with 15 bases between. The CDR3 spans 13 residues. Germline-derived CDR1 and CDR2 are MNHNS and SASEGT. The chain's CDR3 is CAWSAGQNSPLHF. The CDR3 region has the DNA TGTGCCTGGAGTGCCGGACAGAATTCACCCCTCCACTTT.

This clonotype was seen only a few times. The rearrangement uses TRBV18 and TRBJ2-7, with no clear D. This CDR3 is built from 13 residues. Germline values: CDR1 KGHSH, CDR2 LQKENI. Trimming removed 3 bases from V and 6 bases from J, with 12 bases in between. The CDR3: CASSPTGAVEQYF. CDR3 sequence (DNA): TGTGCCAGCTCACCGACCGGTGCAGTCGAGCAGTACTTC.

Comments on this clonotype: This may be a read error: a much more frequent sequence differs by one nucleotide. The rearrangement uses TRBV15 and TRBJ2-5; no firm D call. The germline CDR1 and CDR2 sequences are LNHNV and YYDKDF (reference sequence). With 2 bases removed from V and 2 bases from J, the gap between germline ends came to 6 bases. The CDR3 consists of 13 residues. The CDR3 loop reads CATSRRFQETQYF. DNA for the CDR3: TGTGCCACCAGCAGAAGGTTTCAAGAGACCCAGTACTTC.

The table lists this clonotype with many counts. V usage is TRBV10-3 and J usage is TRBJ1-5; D is unresolved. Trimming cost V 11 bases and J 0 bases, with 17 bases left between them. Germline loops: CDR1 ENHRY, CDR2 SYGVKD. The CDR3 has 15 residues. The CDR3 coding sequence is TGTGCCTCAAGTGCAGTCCCTATTAGCAATCAGCCCCAGCATTTT. Protein product: CASSAVPISNQPQHF.

The V call is TRBV19, the J call TRBJ1-1; D gene ambiguous. This CDR3 is built from 15 residues. CDR1 is LNHDA and CDR2 is SQIVND in the germline V gene (reference sequence). With 6 bases removed from V and 1 base from J, the gap between germline ends came to 15 bases. The CDR3 nucleotides read TGTGCCAGTAGAAGAAGTGTATTGACGAACACTGAAGCTTTCTTT. It translates to CASRRSVLTNTEAFF.

The V and J genes are TRBV10-2 and TRBJ2-5, with 9 bases matching TRBD1. The CDR3 has 12 amino acids. V was pared by 6 bases and J by 7 bases, with 3 bases of the junction left unmatched. CDR1 and CDR2 (germline): WSHSY, SAAADI. CDR3 DNA sequence: TGCGCCAGCAGGACAGGGGGTCGGACCCAGTACTTC. Encoded protein: CASRTGGRTQYF.

The rearrangement uses TRBV9 and TRBJ2-7; 14 bases are shared with TRBD2. Germline V gene data show CDR1 as SGDLS and CDR2 as YYNGEE. This CDR3 region has 16 residues. The V and J ends lost 4 bases and 5 bases, in that order; junction bases with no gene match: 8. Here the CDR3 DNA reads TGTGCCAGCAGCCCCATGGGACTAGCGGGAGCCAACGAGCAGTACTTC. This sequence encodes CASSPMGLAGANEQYF.

This clonotype has more than one count but fewer than ten. The chain employs TRBV13 and TRBJ1-6, with 7 bases that match TRBD1. Losses at the gene ends were 5 bases for V and 8 bases for J; bases not matched to a gene: 12. Per germline, CDR1 PRHDT and CDR2 FYEKMQ (reference sequence). This CDR3 spans 16 amino acids. CDR3 protein: CASSTNPGQSHSPLHF. CDR3 DNA sequence: TGTGCCAGCAGCACCAACCCGGGACAGTCACATTCACCCCTCCACTTT.

The chain joins TRBV11-2 to TRBJ2-3, with TRBD2 matching 11 bases. V was pared by 4 bases and J by 0 bases, with 3 bases of the junction left unmatched. CDR1 is SGHAT and CDR2 is FQNNGV in the germline V gene. There are 16 residues in the CDR3. The CDR3 is CASSSRLAGSTDTQYF. The CDR3 DNA is TGTGCCAGCAGCTCGAGACTAGCGGGAAGCACAGATACGCAGTATTTT.

The V and J genes are TRBV12-3 or TRBV12-4 and TRBJ2-5; 8 bases fit TRBD1. The V segment lost 5 bases and the J segment 5 bases; nucleotides outside the gene matches: 7. The CDR3 is 14 residues long. CDR3 bases: TGTGCCAGCAGTCGAGGACAGGGTACCGAGACCCAGTACTTC. Its translation: CASSRGQGTETQYF.

The chain couples TRBV15 to TRBJ1-4, with D perhaps matching TRBD1 (6 bases). This CDR3 region has 15 residues. V lost 1 base to trimming and J lost 7 bases, with 13 bases between them. Looked up from germline, CDR1 is LNHNV and CDR2 is YYDKDF (reference sequence). The CDR3: CATSRGRGGFEKLFF. DNA of the CDR3: TGTGCCACCAGCAGAGGTAGAGGGGGTTTTGAAAAACTGTTTTTT.

The gene calls are TRBV6-4 and TRBJ1-3; D might be TRBD1 (6 bases). In germline, CDR1 is MRHNA, CDR2 SNTAGT. This CDR3 contains 14 residues. V was clipped by 3 bases and J by 4 bases, with 10 bases between them. CDR3 nucleotide sequence: TGTGCCAGCAGTGAATGGACAGCCGGAAACACCATATATTTT. It yields the protein CASSEWTAGNTIYF.

This chain connects TRBV29-1 to TRBJ2-5; 9 positions agree with TRBD1. Trimming at V came to 3 bases and at J to 6 bases, leaving 2 bases not matched to a gene. The CDR3 is 12 residues long. Germline values: CDR1 SQVTM, CDR2 ANQGSEA. CDR3 protein: CSVEGQGKTQYF. The CDR3 nucleotides read TGCAGCGTTGAGGGACAGGGAAAGACCCAGTACTTC.

As regards this clonotype: At one end, the junction sequence differs from germline, possibly due to a read error. The chain couples TRBV29-1 to TRBJ1-1; tentatively, D is TRBD1 (5 bases). This CDR3 is built from 13 residues. Per germline, CDR1 SQVTM and CDR2 ANQGSEA. The CDR3 here is CNVVGARGTEAFF. The CDR3 DNA reads TGCAACGTTGTCGGGGCGAGGGGCACTGAGGCTTTCTTT.

The sample holds a few counts of this clonotype. The chain has TRBV20-1 and TRBJ2-7, with 9 bases fitting TRBD2. The germline CDR1 and CDR2 sequences are DFQATT and SNEGSKA (reference sequence). The junction had 10 bases not matched to a gene; V was cut back by 6 bases and J by 4 bases. CDR3 length equals 14 residues. CDR3 loop: CSAVLAGPFYEQYF. For the CDR3, the DNA is TGCAGTGCCGTACTAGCGGGCCCTTTTTACGAGCAGTACTTC.

This clonotype was counted ten times or more. The CDR3 reads CASSLGRNTIYF. CDR3 DNA: TGTGCCAGCAGCTTGGGCCGAAACACCATATATTTT. V gene TRBV5-6 combines with J gene TRBJ1-3; D is undetermined. Trimming shortened V by 0 bases and J by 5 bases, and 3 bases separated the two germline ends. Germline loops: CDR1 SGHDT, CDR2 YYEEEE. The CDR3 is 12 amino acids.

The chain carries TRBV10-3 and TRBJ1-2; 7 nucleotides match TRBD1. The CDR3 extends over 16 amino acids. The germline V gene encodes CDR1 ENHRY and CDR2 SYGVKD. V was clipped by 0 bases and J by 4 bases; unmatched bases: 8. The CDR3 loop is CAISESAQGVSYGYTF. DNA for the CDR3: TGTGCCATCAGTGAGTCGGCTCAGGGGGTGTCCTATGGCTACACCTTC.

This clonotype was seen a single time. Being one base from a much bigger clone, this may be a read error. J is TRBJ2-5 and V is TRBV2; 8 bases fit TRBD1. The CDR3 length is 15 residues. The V and J ends lost 10 bases and 9 bases, in that order; junction bases with no gene match: 19. The germline V gene has CDR1 SNHLY and CDR2 FYNNEI. The CDR3 spells CATPTGVEGTEAQYF. CDR3 DNA sequence: TGTGCCACCCCGACAGGGGTTGAGGGGACGGAGGCCCAGTACTTC. Variable domain in full (rest from reference TRBV2 and TRBJ2-5): EPEVTQTPSHQVTQMGQEVILRCVPISNHLYFYWYRQILGQKVEFLVSFYNNEISEKSEIFDDQFSVERPDGSNFTLKIRSTKLEDSAMYFCATPTGVEGTEAQYFGPGTRLLVL.

This chain connects TRBV13 to TRBJ2-7, with D hard to call. The CDR3 is 14 amino acids. The germline V gene encodes CDR1 PRHDT and CDR2 FYEKMQ (reference sequence). V was shortened by 2 bases and J by 9 bases, with 17 bases between the two germline ends. The chain's CDR3 is CASSLKPTTETQYF. In DNA form, the CDR3 reads TGTGCCAGCAGCTTAAAACCGACGACTGAGACGCAGTACTTC.

Of note for this clonotype: The junction and the germline gene differ at one end; a read error may be behind it. The chain employs TRBV29-1 and TRBJ1-1; D is ambiguous. CDR1 and CDR2 from the germline V gene are SQVTM and ANQGSEA. The CDR3 is 13 residues long. CDR3 amino acids: CSGELMENTKAFF. In nucleotides, the CDR3 is TGCAGCGGTGAATTAATGGAGAACACTAAAGCTTTCTTT.